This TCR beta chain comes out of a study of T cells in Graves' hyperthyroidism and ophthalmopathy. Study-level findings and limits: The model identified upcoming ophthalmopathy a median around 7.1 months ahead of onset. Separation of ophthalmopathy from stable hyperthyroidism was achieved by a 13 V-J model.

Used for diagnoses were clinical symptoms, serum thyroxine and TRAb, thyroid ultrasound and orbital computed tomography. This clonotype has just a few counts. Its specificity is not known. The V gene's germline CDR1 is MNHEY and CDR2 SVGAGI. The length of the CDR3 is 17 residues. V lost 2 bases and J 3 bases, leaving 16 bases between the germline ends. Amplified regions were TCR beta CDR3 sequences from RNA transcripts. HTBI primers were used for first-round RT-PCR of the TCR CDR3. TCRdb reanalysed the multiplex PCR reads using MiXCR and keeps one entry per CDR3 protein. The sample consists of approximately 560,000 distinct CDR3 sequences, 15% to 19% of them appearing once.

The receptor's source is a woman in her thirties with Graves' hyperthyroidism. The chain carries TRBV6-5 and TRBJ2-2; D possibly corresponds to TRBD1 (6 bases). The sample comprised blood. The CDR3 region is CASSYTPGQRDTGELFF. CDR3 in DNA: TGTGCCAGCAGTTACACACCGGGACAACGTGACACCGGGGAGCTGTTTTTT.